This TCR beta chain was captured in a study of T cell repertoires in cytomegalovirus infection. This clonotype was observed a handful of times. The antigen is not known. This CDR3 is built from 11 residues. The V gene lost 1 base and the J gene lost 14 bases, with 10 bases spanning the gap. Germline-derived CDR1 and CDR2 are LGHNA and YNFKEQ. Using its own MiXCR run on the reads, TCRdb lists one record per CDR3 protein. Here the sample spans tens of thousands of distinct CDR3 sequences, roughly a fifth being singletons. The sample consisted of CD8+ T cells from cultured PBMCs, taken from culture after CMV antigen stimulation. The V gene is TRBV4-2, the J gene TRBJ2-3; D might be TRBD2 (6 bases). The source is a human donor in good health (CMV status not recorded). Some clones in this sample may be carry-over from other donors' samples. Here the CDR3 DNA reads TGTGCCAGCAGCCAAGGACTAGTTGGGTATTTT. Its translation is CASSQGLVGYF.